Following are 8 T cell receptor beta chains from one sample sequenced in a study of blood T cell repertoires in COVID-19. Only in-frame clones appear in the TCRdb table, and some are missing; sequencing was by immunoSEQ multiplex PCR. The repertoire includes some 100,000 clones, 88% of them detected once, and about 5% sits in the top ten. Sequenced: peripheral blood. These receptors were collected from a woman over 75 with active COVID-19.

V gene TRBV5-4 combines with J gene TRBJ2-5, with 8 bases fitting TRBD2. The CDR3 runs 15 residues. Per the germline V gene, CDR1 is SGHNT and CDR2 is YYREEE (reference sequence). After removal of 4 bases from V and 5 bases from J, the junction contained 10 bases not matched to a gene. The CDR3 sequence: CASSPAAGLGETQYF. The CDR3, as DNA: TGTGCCAGCAGCCCTGCGGCGGGACTAGGGGAGACCCAGTACTTC.

This chain connects TRBV19 to TRBJ2-7; 8 bases match TRBD1. The J segment lost 2 bases and the V segment lost 5 bases, leaving 14 bases of the junction unmatched. CDR1 and CDR2 from the germline V gene are LNHDA and SQIVND (reference sequence). The CDR3 contains 17 residues. The CDR3 sequence: CASSRMGQDTPTYEQYF. In nucleotides, the CDR3 is TGTGCCAGTAGTCGTATGGGACAGGATACCCCAACCTACGAGCAGTACTTC.

V is TRBV2 and J is TRBJ2-7, with D possibly matching TRBD1 (5 bases). Trimming left V 6 bases short and J 1 base short, with 10 bases between. CDR1 and CDR2 from the germline V gene are SNHLY and FYNNEI. The CDR3 runs to 13 residues. DNA of the CDR3: TGTGCCAGCAGGCCCCAGGGTTCCTACGAGCAGTACTTC. It specifies CASRPQGSYEQYF.

The V and J genes are TRBV11-2 and TRBJ1-3; a weak D match, TRBD1 (6 bases). Germline loops: CDR1 SGHAT, CDR2 FQNNGV. Trimming removed 3 bases at V and 4 bases at J, with 13 bases between. The CDR3 consists of 15 residues. The DNA for the CDR3 is TGTGCCAGCAGCTTTGGTGCAGGGGTGGGAAACACCATATATTTT. Its translation: CASSFGAGVGNTIYF.

The CDR3 sequence is CASSKTQGINEKLFF. The CDR3 DNA reads as TGTGCCAGCAGTAAAACTCAGGGAATCAATGAAAAACTGTTTTTT. The rearrangement uses TRBV2 and TRBJ1-4, with TRBD1 as a possible D gene (5 bases). The CDR3 spans 15 residues. Deletions cut 5 bases from V and 5 bases from J, with 15 bases between. Germline V gives CDR1 SNHLY, CDR2 FYNNEI.

This chain joins TRBV4-1 and TRBJ2-3; possibly TRBD1 for D (7 bases). The CDR3 consists of 17 residues. Germline lookup yields CDR1 MGHRA and CDR2 YSYEKL. Trimming shortened V by 1 base and J by 6 bases, and 20 bases separated the two germline ends. The CDR3 sequence: CASSQAGGGSSLDTQYF. The DNA for the CDR3 is TGCGCCAGCAGCCAAGCCGGAGGGGGCTCCAGCCTCGATACGCAGTATTTT.

The rearrangement uses TRBV9 and TRBJ2-2, with 7 nucleotides matching TRBD1. After removal of 5 bases from V and 0 bases from J, the junction contained 4 bases not matched to a gene. Germline V gene lookup returns CDR1 SGDLS and CDR2 YYNGEE. This CDR3 has 15 residues. Written as DNA, the CDR3 is TGTGCCAGCAGGACCGGGACAGCGAACACCGGGGAGCTGTTTTTT. Translating gives CASRTGTANTGELFF.

This chain links TRBV5-4 with TRBJ2-5; a weak D match, TRBD2 (5 bases). Trimming stripped 5 bases from V and 0 bases from J, with 14 bases between. The CDR3 length is 15 residues. The germline V gene encodes CDR1 SGHNT and CDR2 YYREEE (reference sequence). DNA of the CDR3: TGTGCCAGCAGACCCGGGATGGGAAACCAAGAGACCCAGTACTTC. As protein: CASRPGMGNQETQYF. Combining the CDR3 with reference TRBV5-4 and TRBJ2-5 gives the whole variable domain ETGVTQSPTHLIKTRGQQVTLRCSSQSGHNTVSWYQQALGQGPQFIFQYYREEENGRGNFPPRFSGLQFPNYSSELNVNALELDDSALYLCASRPGMGNQETQYFGPGTRLLVL.